A single sample gave rise to the 29 T cell receptor beta chains below, sequenced in a study of CD8 T cells in ankylosing spondylitis. One entry per CDR3 protein, called by TCRdb with MiXCR from the 5' RACE reads. The sample has 500,000 to 650,000 distinct CDR3 sequences, 5.3% seen once. Study-wide findings and caveats: Several highly homologous variants made up a TCR beta motif that seemed to typify ankylosing spondylitis blood.

No antigen has been assigned to these receptors. Sequenced input: blood, either unsorted or a sorted T cell fraction (not recorded which). The receptors originated from a male donor with ankylosing spondylitis.

This clonotype was counted many times. V gene TRBV28 combines with J gene TRBJ1-5; D gene unclear. CDR3 length: 14 amino acids. The V gene's germline CDR1 is MDHEN and CDR2 SYDVKM. V was pared by 2 bases and J by 1 base, with 6 bases between. CDR3 sequence: CASSLRGSNQPQHF. The CDR3 nucleotides read TGTGCCAGCAGTTTACGGGGAAGCAATCAGCCCCAGCATTTT.

This clonotype has ten or more counts. CDR3 coding DNA: TGCAGTGCTGGGGCGGCCAGTTCGGCCTACAATGAGCAGTTCTTC. Translating gives CSAGAASSAYNEQFF. The chain couples TRBV20-1 to TRBJ2-1; TRBD1 is a possible D gene (5 bases). Germline V gene data show CDR1 as DFQATT and CDR2 as SNEGSKA (reference sequence). V gave up 5 bases and J gave up 2 bases, with 16 bases separating them. The CDR3 runs to 15 residues.

This clonotype was seen a handful of times. The chain employs TRBV12-3 or TRBV12-4 and TRBJ1-6, with 10 bases matching TRBD1. This CDR3 has 15 residues. With V trimmed by 3 bases and J by 8 bases, 4 bases remained unmatched. CDR3 in DNA: TGTGCCAGCAGTTTTTTGGGGACAGGGGATTCACCCCTCCACTTT. Protein sequence: CASSFLGTGDSPLHF.

This clonotype was counted ten times or more. This chain links TRBV12-3 or TRBV12-4 with TRBJ2-1; tentatively, D is TRBD1 (5 bases). The CDR3 has 12 amino acids. V lost 6 bases to trimming and J lost 9 bases, with 12 bases between them. The CDR3 loop reads CASSGYRGEQFF. CDR3 sequence (DNA): TGTGCCAGCAGCGGATATAGGGGTGAGCAGTTCTTC.

This clonotype was seen at least ten times. V usage is TRBV5-1 and J usage is TRBJ2-1; 7 nucleotides match TRBD2. J gave up 8 bases and V 5 bases, and 7 bases lay outside the gene matches. Per germline, CDR1 SGHRS and CDR2 YFSETQ. The CDR3 is 13 amino acids. CDR3 in DNA: TGCGCCAGCAGGACTAGCCGCGTGGATGAGCAGTTCTTC. Amino acid sequence: CASRTSRVDEQFF.

This clonotype was counted at least ten times. CDR3 residues: CASSLRDTQYF. The CDR3 DNA is TGTGCCAGCAGTTTAAGAGATACGCAGTATTTT. This chain connects TRBV28 to TRBJ2-3; D call uncertain. CDR1 and CDR2 (germline): MDHEN, SYDVKM. Trimming cost V 2 bases and J 5 bases, with 2 bases left between them. There are 11 residues in the CDR3.

This clonotype was counted many times. The V call is TRBV12-3 or TRBV12-4, the J call TRBJ1-3; D is unclear. V was pared by 6 bases and J by 6 bases, with 9 bases between. The CDR3 is 12 residues long. In DNA, the CDR3 is TGTGCCAGCAGCATCATAGCAAACACCATATATTTT. Translated, it gives CASSIIANTIYF.

The gene calls are TRBV11-2 and TRBJ2-3; 15 nucleotides agree with TRBD2. The CDR3 consists of 17 residues. Germline values: CDR1 SGHAT, CDR2 FQNNGV. With V trimmed by 5 bases and J by 6 bases, 9 bases remained unmatched. CDR3 in DNA: TGTGCCAGCAGCCAGGGACTAGCGGGAGGTCTGGCGGATACGCAGTATTTT. Encoded protein: CASSQGLAGGLADTQYF. Combining the CDR3 with reference TRBV11-2 and TRBJ2-3 gives the whole variable domain EAGVAQSPRYKIIEKRQSVAFWCNPISGHATLYWYQQILGQGPKLLIQFQNNGVVDDSQLPKDRFSAERLKGVDSTLKIQPAKLEDSAVYLCASSQGLAGGLADTQYFGPGTRLTVL.

On this clonotype: This sequence may be a read error, since a much larger clone differs from it by one base. The chain couples TRBV28 to TRBJ2-7; D not resolved. CDR3 length: 16 amino acids. Per germline, CDR1 MDHEN and CDR2 SYDVKM. For the CDR3, the DNA is TGTCCCAGCAGTTTATGGTCCAGGTTCGAGCTCTACGAGCAGTACTTC. It specifies CPSSLWSRFELYEQYF.

This clonotype was picked up many times. CDR3 amino acids: CSVVGIEEDSYNEQFF. The CDR3 DNA follows: TGCAGCGTTGTGGGTATTGAGGAGGACTCCTACAATGAGCAGTTCTTC. The V and J genes are TRBV29-1 and TRBJ2-1; the D gene is possibly TRBD2 (5 bases). CDR1 and CDR2 from the germline V gene are SQVTM and ANQGSEA. V dropped 4 bases and J dropped 0 bases, with 16 bases sitting between them. This CDR3 region has 16 residues.

The CDR3 region is CASSYVAGRTYEQYF. The CDR3 DNA follows: TGTGCCAGCAGTTATGTGGCGGGGAGGACCTACGAGCAGTACTTC. The chain is built from TRBV28 and TRBJ2-7; D possibly corresponds to TRBD2 (6 bases). V was clipped by 4 bases and J by 2 bases, with 15 bases between them. Germline V gene sequence: CDR1 MDHEN, CDR2 SYDVKM. The CDR3 is 15 residues long.

This clonotype appeared many times. The rearrangement links TRBV6-2 or TRBV6-3 to TRBJ1-2, with D tentatively TRBD1 (5 bases). CDR1 and CDR2 from the germline V gene are MNHEY and SVGEGT. This CDR3 has 14 residues. V lost 6 bases, J lost 4 bases, and 15 bases lay in between. The CDR3 nucleotides read TGTGCCAGCAGCCCTACCGGGGGTTCCTATGGCTACACCTTC. Its translation: CASSPTGGSYGYTF.

This clonotype was found a few times. The chain has TRBV14 and TRBJ1-2; D remains unclear. Trimming took off 4 bases at V and 8 bases at J, with 20 bases between the two ends. The germline CDR1 and CDR2 sequences are SGHDN and FVKESK. The CDR3 is 15 amino acids. The CDR3 spells CASSRKGARLGGYTF. The CDR3 DNA reads as TGTGCCAGCAGCCGAAAGGGTGCGCGCCTCGGAGGCTACACCTTC. Together with reference TRBV14 and TRBJ1-2, the CDR3 gives the full variable domain: EAGVTQFPSHSVIEKGQTVTLRCDPISGHDNLYWYRRVMGKEIKFLLHFVKESKQDESGMPNNRFLAERTGGTYSTLKVQPAELEDSGVYFCASSRKGARLGGYTFGSGTRLTVV.

This clonotype was counted at least ten times. In DNA form, the CDR3 reads TGCGCCAGCAGCTTGGAGTTGGGACAGGGCGGTATCTCCTACGAGCAGTACTTC. Residues: CASSLELGQGGISYEQYF. The J gene is TRBJ2-7, the V gene TRBV5-1; 9 bases agree with TRBD1. There are 18 residues in the CDR3. Germline V gives CDR1 SGHRS, CDR2 YFSETQ. V shed 0 bases, J shed 0 bases, and the junction held 10 bases outside the gene matches.

This clonotype was picked up many times. The V and J genes are TRBV5-1 and TRBJ1-2, with D perhaps TRBD1 (6 bases). Trimming removed 0 bases from V and 8 bases from J, with 17 bases in between. The germline V gene has CDR1 SGHRS and CDR2 YFSETQ. CDR3 size: 15 residues. CDR3 loop: CASSLGQVVVEGYTF. CDR3 in DNA: TGCGCCAGCAGCTTGGGACAGGTCGTCGTTGAGGGCTACACCTTC. Full variable domain (rest looked up from reference TRBV5-1 and TRBJ1-2): KAGVTQTPRYLIKTRGQQVTLSCSPISGHRSVSWYQQTPGQGLQFLFEYFSETQRNKGNFPGRFSGRQFSNSRSEMNVSTLELGDSALYLCASSLGQVVVEGYTFGSGTRLTVV.

This clonotype showed up many times. CDR3 coding DNA: TGCAGTGCTGAGAGGGAAGAGACCCAGTACTTC. It encodes CSAEREETQYF. The V gene is TRBV20-1, the J gene TRBJ2-5, with D possibly TRBD2 on 5 matching bases. The CDR3 has 11 amino acids. CDR1 and CDR2 from the germline V gene are DFQATT and SNEGSKA (reference sequence). The V end was cut by 5 bases, the J end by 3 bases, with 7 bases between.

This clonotype appeared many times. V usage is TRBV9 and J usage is TRBJ1-2; D ambiguous. The CDR3 sequence is 17 residues long. Trimming left V 0 bases short and J 4 bases short, with 19 bases between. Germline V gives CDR1 SGDLS, CDR2 YYNGEE. DNA of the CDR3: TGTGCCAGCAGCGTAGGGGGTGCCCTCGGCGCGGGCTATGGCTACACCTTC. Translating it yields CASSVGGALGAGYGYTF. Drawing the rest from reference TRBV9 and TRBJ1-2, the complete variable domain is DSGVTQTPKHLITATGQRVTLRCSPRSGDLSVYWYQQSLDQGLQFLIQYYNGEERAKGNILERFSAQQFPDLHSELNLSSLELGDSALYFCASSVGGALGAGYGYTFGSGTRLTVV.

This clonotype came up many times. The gene calls are TRBV11-2 and TRBJ2-3; TRBD1 is a possible D gene (6 bases). Trimming took 4 bases from V and 3 from J, leaving 14 bases between them. The CDR3 covers 15 residues. Germline CDR1 SGHAT, CDR2 FQNNGV. The CDR3 nucleotides are TGTGCCAGCAGCTCCCAGGGGTATAGAACAGATACGCAGTATTTT. Protein product: CASSSQGYRTDTQYF.

This clonotype has ten or more counts. This chain connects TRBV5-1 to TRBJ1-2; D is unresolved. The V gene lost 0 bases and the J gene lost 0 bases, with 6 bases spanning the gap. This CDR3 is built from 14 residues. The germline gives CDR1 SGHRS, CDR2 YFSETQ. DNA for the CDR3: TGCGCCAGCAGCTTGGCGGCCGCTAACTATGGCTACACCTTC. Protein sequence: CASSLAAANYGYTF.

The sample holds many counts of this clonotype. This chain uses TRBV3-1 with TRBJ1-1; the D is unclear. Germline values: CDR1 LGHDT, CDR2 YNNKEL (reference sequence). This CDR3 is built from 14 residues. Trimming took off 1 base at V and 1 base at J, with 7 bases between the two ends. The CDR3 bases are TGTGCCAGCAGCCAAGGGTTGGAGAACACTGAAGCTTTCTTT. Translated, it gives CASSQGLENTEAFF. Complete variable domain (other parts from reference TRBV3-1 and TRBJ1-1): DTAVSQTPKYLVTQMGNDKSIKCEQNLGHDTMYWYKQDSKKFLKIMFSYNNKELIINETVPNRFSPKSPDKAHLNLHINSLELGDSAVYFCASSQGLENTEAFFGQGTRLTVV.

This clonotype was seen many times. The V call is TRBV28, the J call TRBJ2-5, with TRBD1 identical over 7 bases. The V gene end was trimmed by 5 bases and the J gene end by 4 bases; junction bases not matched to a gene: 10. Germline CDR1 is MDHEN and CDR2 is SYDVKM. The CDR3 is 15 amino acids. The CDR3 here is CASSLPPTGVETQYF. The CDR3 coding sequence is TGTGCCAGCAGTCTCCCGCCAACAGGGGTAGAGACCCAGTACTTC.

For this clonotype: This sequence may be a read error, since a much larger clone differs from it by one base. The V and J genes are TRBV4-3 and TRBJ2-3, with D tentatively TRBD1 or TRBD2 (5 bases each). The CDR3 has 15 residues. The germline CDR1 and CDR2 sequences are LGHNA and YSLEER. The DNA for the CDR3 is TGCGTCAGCAGCCTTCTGGGAGAGGGGACAGATACGCAGTATTTT. This encodes CVSSLLGEGTDTQYF.

This clonotype has a count of ten or more. The chain couples TRBV20-1 to TRBJ2-4; TRBD2 is a possible D gene (6 bases). Per the germline V gene, CDR1 is DFQATT and CDR2 is SNEGSKA (reference sequence). V dropped 5 bases and J dropped 7 bases, with 12 bases sitting between them. The CDR3 is 12 residues long. The CDR3 here is CSAAGTHNIQYF. The CDR3 DNA reads TGCAGTGCTGCGGGGACTCATAACATTCAGTACTTC.

This clonotype was found many times. CDR3 sequence (DNA): TGCAGCGTTGTTGTGTCAGACTACGAGCAGTACTTC. Translation gives CSVVVSDYEQYF. V and J are TRBV29-1 and TRBJ2-7, with D unresolved. Germline lookup yields CDR1 SQVTM and CDR2 ANQGSEA. This CDR3 spans 12 amino acids. Trimming took 4 bases from V and 3 from J, leaving 10 bases between them.

This clonotype was counted many times. This chain joins TRBV6-5 and TRBJ2-2, with 15 bases that match TRBD2. The CDR3 totals 16 residues. The V gene end was trimmed by 1 base and the J gene end by 6 bases; junction bases not matched to a gene: 0. The V gene's germline CDR1 is MNHEY and CDR2 SVGAGI. The DNA of the CDR3 is TGTGCCAGCAGTTACTGGACTAGCGGGGGGGCCGGGGAGCTGTTTTTT. Its protein is CASSYWTSGGAGELFF.

This clonotype was observed at least ten times. V usage is TRBV5-1 and J usage is TRBJ2-1; 8 bases fit TRBD1. The length of the CDR3 is 16 residues. Germline CDR1 is SGHRS and CDR2 is YFSETQ. J lost 6 bases, V lost 2 bases, and 10 bases had no gene match. CDR3 nucleotide sequence: TGCGCCAGCAGCTTCTCGTCAGGGGGCCATCCCAATGAGCAGTTCTTC. The encoded protein is CASSFSSGGHPNEQFF.

This clonotype was picked up many times. This sequence joins TRBV27 and TRBJ2-1; the D gene is possibly TRBD1 (6 bases). The germline V gene has CDR1 MNHEY and CDR2 SMNVEV (reference sequence). The CDR3 consists of 14 residues. Between the trimmed V and J ends, which lost 0 bases and 10 bases, there was a span of 13 bases. CDR3 loop: CASSLSRTVWEQFF. The CDR3 DNA reads TGTGCCAGCAGTTTATCGAGGACAGTTTGGGAGCAGTTCTTC.

A few counts support this clonotype. This rearrangement joins TRBV6-6 to TRBJ2-7; perhaps TRBD2 as D (6 bases). V lost 2 bases and J lost 6, with 11 bases in between. Germline CDR1 is MNHNY and CDR2 is SVGAGI (reference sequence). This CDR3 contains 13 residues. DNA for the CDR3: TGTGCCAGCAGTTACCCGGGACTTGTCGAGCAGTACTTC. Amino acid sequence: CASSYPGLVEQYF.

CDR3 nucleotide sequence: TGCAGTGCCAAGCGGTCGGCTGGGGCCAACGTCCTGACTTTC. Amino acid sequence: CSAKRSAGANVLTF. The rearrangement uses TRBV20-1 and TRBJ2-6, with D tentatively TRBD2 (5 bases). There are 14 residues in the CDR3. The germline gives CDR1 DFQATT, CDR2 SNEGSKA (reference sequence). Trimming stripped 6 bases from V and 2 bases from J, with 11 bases between.